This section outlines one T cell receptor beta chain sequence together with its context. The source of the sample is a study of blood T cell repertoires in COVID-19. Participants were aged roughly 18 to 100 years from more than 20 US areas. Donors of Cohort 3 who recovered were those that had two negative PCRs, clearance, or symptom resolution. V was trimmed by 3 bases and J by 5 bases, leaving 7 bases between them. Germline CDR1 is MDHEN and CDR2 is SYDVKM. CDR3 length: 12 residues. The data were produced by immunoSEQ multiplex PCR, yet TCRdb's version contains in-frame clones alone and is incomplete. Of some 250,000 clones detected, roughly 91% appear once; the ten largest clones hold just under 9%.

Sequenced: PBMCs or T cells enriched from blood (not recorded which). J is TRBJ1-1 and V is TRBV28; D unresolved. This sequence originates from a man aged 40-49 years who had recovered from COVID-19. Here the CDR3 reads CASSFAWTEAFF. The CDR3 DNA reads TGTGCCAGCAGTTTCGCGTGGACTGAAGCTTTCTTT.